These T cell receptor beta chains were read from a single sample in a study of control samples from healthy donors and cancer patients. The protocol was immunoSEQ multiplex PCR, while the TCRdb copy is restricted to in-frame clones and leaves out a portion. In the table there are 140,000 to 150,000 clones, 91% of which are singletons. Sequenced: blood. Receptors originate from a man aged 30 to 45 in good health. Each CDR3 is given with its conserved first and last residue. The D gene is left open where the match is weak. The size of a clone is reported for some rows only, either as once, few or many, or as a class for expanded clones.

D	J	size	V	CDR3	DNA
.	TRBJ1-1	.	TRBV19	CATSFTRGTEAFF	TGTGCCACCTCCTTCACAAGGGGGACTGAAGCTTTCTTT
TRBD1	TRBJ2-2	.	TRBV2	CASSLLGTGFTGELFF	TGTGCCAGCAGCCTCCTTGGGACAGGGTTTACCGGGGAGCTGTTTTTT
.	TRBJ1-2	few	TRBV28	CATNTGGHGYTF	TGTGCCACCAATACGGGGGGGCATGGCTACACCTTC
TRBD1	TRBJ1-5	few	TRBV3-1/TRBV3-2	CASSVGTGIRQPQHF	TGTGCCAGCAGCGTCGGGACAGGAATACGTCAGCCCCAGCATTTT
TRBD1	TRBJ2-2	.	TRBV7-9	CASSLGGQGVSNTGELFF	TGTGCCAGCAGCTTAGGAGGACAGGGTGTATCAAACACCGGGGAGCTGTTTTTT
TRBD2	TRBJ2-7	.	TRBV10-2	CASRPTSGGYEQYF	TGCGCCAGCAGACCCACTAGCGGGGGTTACGAGCAGTACTTC
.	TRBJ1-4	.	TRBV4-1	CASSQDVEEKLFF	TGCGCCAGCAGCCAAGATGTGGAGGAAAAACTGTTTTTT
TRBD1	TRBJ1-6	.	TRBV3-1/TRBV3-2	CASSPRTGSNSPLHF	TGTGCCAGCAGCCCACGGACAGGGAGTAATTCACCCCTCCACTTT
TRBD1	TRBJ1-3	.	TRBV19	CASSIVGDRAGNTIYF	TGTGCCAGTAGTATTGTCGGAGACAGGGCTGGAAACACCATATATTTT
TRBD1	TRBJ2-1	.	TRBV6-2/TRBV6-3	CASSYSVGTGAIGVEQFF	TGTGCCAGCAGTTATTCTGTCGGGACAGGGGCGATCGGCGTTGAGCAGTTCTTC
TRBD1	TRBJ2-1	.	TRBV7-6	CASSLMADRGDEQFF	TGTGCCAGCAGCTTAATGGCGGACAGGGGGGATGAGCAGTTCTTC
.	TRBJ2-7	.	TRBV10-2	CASSDRGRTGYEQYF	TGCGCCAGCAGTGATCGGGGCCGTACGGGATACGAGCAGTACTTC
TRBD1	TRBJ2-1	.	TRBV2	CASSELDPGTGGDEQFF	TGTGCCAGCAGTGAATTGGACCCCGGGACAGGGGGTGATGAGCAGTTCTTC
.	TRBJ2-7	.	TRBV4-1	CASSQDRGFIDYEYYYEQYF	TGCGCCAGCAGCCAAGACAGGGGTTTCATCGACTACGAGTACTACTACGAGCAGTACTTC
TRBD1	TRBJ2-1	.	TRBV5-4	CAINTKQGASINEQFF	TGTGCCATCAATACTAAACAGGGGGCCTCCATCAATGAGCAGTTCTTC
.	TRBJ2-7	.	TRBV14	CASSQPGLAYEQYF	TGTGCCAGCAGCCAACCGGGACTTGCCTACGAGCAGTACTTC
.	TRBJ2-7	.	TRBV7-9	CASSPRSGEAYEQYF	TGTGCCAGCAGCCCCCGTAGTGGGGAAGCCTACGAGCAGTACTTC
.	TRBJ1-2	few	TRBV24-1	CATRDKGYGYTF	TGTGCCACCAGGGACAAGGGATATGGCTACACCTTC
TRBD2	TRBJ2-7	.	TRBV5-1	CASSSTSGAVEQYF	TGCGCCAGCAGCTCGACTAGCGGGGCAGTCGAGCAGTACTTC
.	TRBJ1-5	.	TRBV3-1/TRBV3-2	CASSQVLNQPQHF	TGTGCCAGCAGCCAAGTACTCAATCAGCCCCAGCATTTT
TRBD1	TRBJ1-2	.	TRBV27	CASTTYRGVGINYGYTF	TGTGCCAGCACCACCTACAGGGGGGTGGGTATTAACTATGGCTACACCTTC
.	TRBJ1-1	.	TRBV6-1	CASSEYVNTEAFF	TGTGCCAGCAGTGAATACGTGAACACTGAAGCTTTCTTT
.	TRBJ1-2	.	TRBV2	CASDGVRALANYGYTF	TGTGCCAGCGACGGGGTGAGGGCGTTGGCTAACTATGGCTACACCTTC
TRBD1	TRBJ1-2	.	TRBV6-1	CASSERGQYNYGYTF	TGTGCCAGCAGTGAAAGGGGACAGTACAACTATGGCTACACCTTC
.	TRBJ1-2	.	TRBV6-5	CASSPGVGYGYTF	TGTGCCAGCAGTCCAGGGGTCGGCTATGGCTACACCTTC
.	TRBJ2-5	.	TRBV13	CASSLGLRQETQYF	TGTGCCAGCAGCTTAGGACTACGACAAGAGACCCAGTACTTC
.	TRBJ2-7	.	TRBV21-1	CASSANRGNEQYF	TGTGCCAGCAGCGCTAACAGGGGGAACGAGCAGTACTTC
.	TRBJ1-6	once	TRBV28	CASSLDPAGNSPLHF	TGTGCCAGCAGCCTGGATCCCGCGGGGAATTCACCCCTCCACTTT
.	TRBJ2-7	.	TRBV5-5	CASSLGLLYEQYF	TGTGCCAGCAGCTTGGGACTCCTCTACGAGCAGTACTTC
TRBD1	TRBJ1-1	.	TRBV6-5	CASRTGQWGTEAFF	TGTGCCAGCAGGACGGGACAGTGGGGGACTGAAGCTTTCTTT
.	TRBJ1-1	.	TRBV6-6	CASSSHVGNTEAFF	TGTGCCAGCAGTTCCCACGTGGGGAACACTGAAGCTTTCTTT
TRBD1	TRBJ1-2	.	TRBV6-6	CASSRTSGTGVHGYTF	TGTGCCAGCAGTCGAACCTCCGGGACAGGGGTCCATGGCTACACCTTC
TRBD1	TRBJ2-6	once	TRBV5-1	CASHDPGQGSGANVLTF	TGCGCCAGCCACGACCCGGGACAGGGATCCGGGGCCAACGTCCTGACTTTC
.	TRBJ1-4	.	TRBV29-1	CSVRQSESQDEKLFF	TGCAGCGTCCGGCAAAGTGAGTCTCAAGACGAAAAACTGTTTTTT
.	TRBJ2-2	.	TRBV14	CASSQLMAGELFF	TGTGCCAGCAGCCAACTAATGGCCGGGGAGCTGTTTTTT
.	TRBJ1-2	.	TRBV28	CASSLFPDYGYTF	TGTGCCAGCAGTTTATTTCCAGACTATGGCTACACCTTC
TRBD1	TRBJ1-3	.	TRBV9	CASSWTGESGNTIYF	TGTGCCAGCAGCTGGACAGGGGAGTCTGGAAACACCATATATTTT
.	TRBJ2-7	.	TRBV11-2	CASSSLSASYEQYF	TGTGCCAGCAGCTCGCTAAGCGCATCTTACGAGCAGTACTTC
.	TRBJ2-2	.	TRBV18	CASSRQSNTGELFF	TGTGCCAGCTCCCGACAGTCGAACACCGGGGAGCTGTTTTTT
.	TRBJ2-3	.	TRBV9	CASSVLPLSEDTQYF	TGTGCCAGCAGCGTACTCCCACTTAGCGAGGATACGCAGTATTTT
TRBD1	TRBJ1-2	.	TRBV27	CASSFSGQGDYGYTF	TGTGCCAGCAGTTTCTCAGGACAGGGTGATTATGGCTACACCTTC
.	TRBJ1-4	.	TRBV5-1	CASSPDSAFNEKLFF	TGCGCCAGCAGTCCCGACAGCGCCTTTAATGAAAAACTGTTTTTT
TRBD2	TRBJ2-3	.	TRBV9	CASSVDGGGSTDTQYF	TGTGCCAGCAGCGTAGACGGCGGGGGGTCGACAGATACGCAGTATTTT
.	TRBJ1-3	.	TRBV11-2	CASSLASGAWGNTIYF	TGTGCCAGCAGCCTAGCGTCAGGGGCATGGGGAAACACCATATATTTT
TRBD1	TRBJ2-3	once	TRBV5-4	CASSLGDRSTDTQYF	TGTGCCAGCAGCTTGGGGGACAGAAGCACAGATACGCAGTATTTT
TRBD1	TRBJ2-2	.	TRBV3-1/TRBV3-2	CASSQAAIRGQANTGELFF	TGTGCCAGCAGCCAAGCAGCTATCCGGGGACAGGCGAACACCGGGGAGCTGTTTTTT